The 32 T cell receptor beta chains reported below all come from one sample, sequenced in a study of control samples from healthy donors and cancer patients. Using immunoSEQ multiplex PCR, the repertoire was profiled, and TCRdb retains in-frame clones only, with some absent. The table shows 110,000 or so clones, with 80% to 90% occurring only once. The sequencing sample was made of blood. The receptors here all came from a man aged 25 to 40 in good health.

The chain employs TRBV5-1 and TRBJ2-5; possibly TRBD1 for D (6 bases). Trimming shortened V by 5 bases and J by 5 bases, and 10 bases separated the two germline ends. Germline CDR1 SGHRS, CDR2 YFSETQ. The CDR3 sequence is 12 residues long. The CDR3 reads CASRLQGETQYF. CDR3 coding DNA: TGCGCCAGCAGACTCCAGGGGGAGACCCAGTACTTC.

The chain has TRBV28 and TRBJ1-1; D is uncertain. The V gene's germline CDR1 is MDHEN and CDR2 SYDVKM. The CDR3 contains 17 residues. The V end lost 1 base, the J end lost 1 base, and 16 bases lay between the germline ends. CDR3 protein: CASSLLAGTTGNTEAFF. CDR3 bases: TGTGCCAGCAGTTTATTAGCAGGTACTACGGGGAACACTGAAGCTTTCTTT.

The V gene is TRBV10-1, the J gene TRBJ2-3; D gene ambiguous. The V end was cut by 5 bases, the J end by 6 bases, with 9 bases between. The CDR3 loop spans 12 amino acids. Germline lookup yields CDR1 WNHNN and CDR2 SYGVQD (reference sequence). The CDR3 region has the DNA TGCGCCAGCAGTCCAACACCCGATACGCAGTATTTT. This sequence encodes CASSPTPDTQYF.

The chain is built from TRBV27 and TRBJ1-5; D is ambiguous. Trimming cost V 4 bases and J 5 bases, with 9 bases left between them. This CDR3 contains 13 residues. The germline CDR1 and CDR2 sequences are MNHEY and SMNVEV (reference sequence). CDR3 sequence: CASSWSSDQPQHF. In DNA form, the CDR3 reads TGTGCCAGCAGTTGGAGCTCAGATCAGCCCCAGCATTTT.

The J gene is TRBJ2-5, the V gene TRBV5-1; D is unclear. CDR1 SGHRS and CDR2 YFSETQ come from the germline V gene. Trimming shortened V by 0 bases and J by 1 base, and 4 bases separated the two germline ends. CDR3 length: 13 amino acids. DNA of the CDR3: TGCGCCAGCAGCTTGGCCCGCCAAGAGACCCAGTACTTC. It is translated as CASSLARQETQYF.

The V gene is TRBV11-2, the J gene TRBJ1-6; tentatively, D is TRBD1 (5 bases). The CDR3 is made up of 14 amino acids. Germline V gene sequence: CDR1 SGHAT, CDR2 FQNNGV. Trimming removed 5 bases at V and 8 bases at J, with 13 bases between. In DNA form, the CDR3 reads TGTGCCAGCAGCCCCCGGGACGCCTATTCACCCCTCCACTTT. It is translated as CASSPRDAYSPLHF.

In its sample, this clone was seen once. The rearrangement joins TRBV3-1 (or the pseudogene TRBV3-2) to TRBJ2-5, with 8 bases fitting TRBD2. Germline values: CDR1 LGHDT, CDR2 YNNKEL (reference sequence). CDR3 length: 17 amino acids. V lost 3 bases, J lost 5 bases, and 14 bases stayed unmatched. CDR3 in amino acids: CASSHLPAGAPGETQYF. The CDR3 nucleotides read TGTGCCAGCAGCCACCTTCCAGCGGGGGCGCCGGGGGAGACCCAGTACTTC.

The rearrangement joins TRBV5-1 to TRBJ1-3, with 8 bases matching TRBD1. In germline, CDR1 is SGHRS, CDR2 YFSETQ. V dropped 3 bases and J dropped 0; count of bases not matched to a gene: 14. The CDR3 totals 19 residues. The CDR3 DNA is TGCGCCAGCAGCTCGGGACAGGCCTACGCTCCTTCCTCTGGAAACACCATATATTTT. As protein: CASSSGQAYAPSSGNTIYF.

Concerning this clone itself: The junction shows a germline mismatch at one end, possibly a read error. The DNA for the CDR3 is TGTGCCAGCAGCGAATCGGGAGGACGGTCCTACGAGCAGTACTTC. Protein sequence: CASSESGGRSYEQYF. V usage is TRBV25-1 and J usage is TRBJ2-7; 7 bases line up with TRBD2. CDR3 size: 15 residues. Germline-derived CDR1 and CDR2 are MGHDK and SYGVNS.

The chain combines TRBV29-1 with TRBJ2-7; D not certain. The ends were cut back, 3 bases at V and 0 bases at J, with 18 bases in the middle. This CDR3 spans 16 amino acids. Germline V lookup: CDR1 SQVTM, CDR2 ANQGSEA. The CDR3 nucleotides are TGCAGCGTTGAGCTACCGGAGCGATTGAGCTCCTACGAGCAGTACTTC. This encodes CSVELPERLSSYEQYF.

A few counts support this clone. The chain combines TRBV14 with TRBJ1-3; maybe TRBD1 (5 bases). The germline V gene has CDR1 SGHDN and CDR2 FVKESK. This CDR3 comprises 16 residues. The V gene lost 4 bases and the J gene lost 4 bases, with 17 bases spanning the gap. CDR3 sequence (DNA): TGTGCCAGCAGCCCGCCGGGGCTAAAGCGCGGAAACACCATATATTTT. Protein product: CASSPPGLKRGNTIYF.

This chain links TRBV5-8 with TRBJ2-1, with 9 nucleotides matching TRBD2. After removal of 6 bases from V and 0 bases from J, the junction contained 10 bases not matched to a gene. In germline, CDR1 is SGHTS, CDR2 YDEGEE. This CDR3 region has 17 residues. The CDR3, as DNA: TGTGCCAGCACCCCTTGGGGTAGCGGGAGCTCCTACAATGAGCAGTTCTTC. This translates into CASTPWGSGSSYNEQFF.

The chain joins TRBV12-1 to TRBJ1-1; TRBD1, as called in the table, went unchecked against the DNA. TRBV12-1 is tagged as a pseudogene. There are 18 residues in the CDR3. CDR3 protein: CASSPWDISYPRSTEAFF. For the CDR3, the DNA is TGTGCCAGCAGCCCCTGGGACATATCATACCCTCGTAGCACTGAAGCTTTCTTT.

The chain uses TRBV18 and TRBJ2-3; D remains unclear. This CDR3 contains 14 residues. Germline V gives CDR1 KGHSH, CDR2 LQKENI. V gave up 6 bases and J gave up 3 bases, with 13 bases separating them. The CDR3 DNA reads TGTGCCAGCTCCTCCGAGGCGGTAACAGATACGCAGTATTTT. This gives the protein CASSSEAVTDTQYF.

This clone was seen more than once but under ten times. The rearrangement uses TRBV29-1 and TRBJ2-3, with D uncertain. This CDR3 has 9 amino acids. V was pared by 6 bases and J by 6 bases, with 4 bases between. The germline V gene encodes CDR1 SQVTM and CDR2 ANQGSEA. CDR3 DNA: TGCAGCGTGGGGGATACGCAGTATTTT. Its translation: CSVGDTQYF.

The CDR3 loop is CASSPRRIYNEQFF. CDR3 in DNA: TGTGCCAGCTCACCACGGCGAATCTACAATGAGCAGTTCTTC. V usage is TRBV18 and J usage is TRBJ2-1; the D is unclear. Germline CDR1 reads KGHSH; CDR2 reads LQKENI. This CDR3 contains 14 residues. V was cut by 1 base and J by 3 bases, with 7 bases left in between.

The V gene is TRBV30, the J gene TRBJ1-1; the match to TRBD1 covers 8 bases. This CDR3 region has 12 residues. Trimming cost V 3 bases and J 7 bases; bases outside gene matches: 4. Germline CDR1 GTSNPN, CDR2 SVGIG (reference sequence). Written as DNA, the CDR3 is TGTGCCTGGAGGCAGGGGGCGAGTGAAGCTTTCTTT. This encodes CAWRQGASEAFF.

The chain couples TRBV20-1 to TRBJ1-4; D unresolved. Germline CDR1 and CDR2: DFQATT and SNEGSKA (reference sequence). The CDR3 loop spans 14 amino acids. The V and J ends lost 3 bases and 0 bases respectively, with 8 bases between them. This CDR3 is CSASNGATNEKLFF. CDR3 bases: TGCAGTGCTAGTAACGGAGCAACTAATGAAAAACTGTTTTTT.

Worth noting for this clone: One end of the junction fails to match germline, which may point to a read error. V usage is TRBV2 and J usage is TRBJ1-1, with D uncertain. Per the germline V gene, CDR1 is SNHLY and CDR2 is FYNNEI. The CDR3 spans 14 residues. CDR3 nucleotides: TGTGCCGGCAGCACCTTGGGAAAGGACACTGAAGCTTTCTTT. It translates to CAGSTLGKDTEAFF.

The CDR3 sequence: CASNPGSRQGSSYNEQFF. Here the CDR3 DNA reads TGTGCCAGCAACCCGGGGTCGAGACAGGGGTCGTCCTACAATGAGCAGTTCTTC. The J gene is TRBJ2-1, the V gene TRBV14, with 8 bases identical to TRBD1. Germline V gene lookup returns CDR1 SGHDN and CDR2 FVKESK. The CDR3 totals 18 residues. After removal of 7 bases from V and 1 base from J, the junction contained 15 bases not matched to a gene.

The rearrangement joins TRBV10-1 to TRBJ1-4; D unclear. V was cut by 5 bases and J by 10 bases, with 14 bases left in between. CDR1 WNHNN and CDR2 SYGVQD come from the germline V gene (reference sequence). The CDR3 contains 13 residues. The CDR3 spells CASSIDPSGKLFF. In nucleotides, the CDR3 is TGCGCCAGCAGTATCGACCCTTCGGGAAAACTGTTTTTT.

CDR3 DNA: TGTGCCAGTAGTGCCCAGGGGGTTGAAGGAAACACCATATATTTT. Its protein is CASSAQGVEGNTIYF. J is TRBJ1-3 and V is TRBV19, with 7 bases matching TRBD1. Losses at the gene ends were 5 bases for V and 4 bases for J; bases not matched to a gene: 8. Germline CDR1 is LNHDA and CDR2 is SQIVND (reference sequence). CDR3 length equals 15 residues.

V usage is TRBV28 and J usage is TRBJ1-1; 8 bases map to TRBD1. CDR3 length: 14 amino acids. J lost 4 bases, V lost 4 bases, and 5 bases had no gene match. Germline values: CDR1 MDHEN, CDR2 SYDVKM. The DNA of the CDR3 is TGTGCCAGCAGTTCCTCCCAGGGGGCCACTGAAGCTTTCTTT. Its protein product is CASSSSQGATEAFF.

The chain joins TRBV9 to TRBJ1-4; D is unclear. Germline assignment: CDR1 SGDLS and CDR2 YYNGEE. CDR3 length equals 14 residues. The V end was cut by 0 bases, the J end by 7 bases, with 10 bases between. The CDR3 coding sequence is TGTGCCAGCAGCGTAGAGAGGGTCGGTGAAAAACTGTTTTTT. Translated, it gives CASSVERVGEKLFF.

The rearrangement joins TRBV5-1 to TRBJ1-1; no firm D call. Looked up from germline, CDR1 is SGHRS and CDR2 is YFSETQ. CDR3 length equals 14 residues. Trimming left V 5 bases short and J 1 base short, with 12 bases between. CDR3 sequence: CASSFDGENTEAFF. CDR3 sequence (DNA): TGCGCCAGCAGTTTCGACGGAGAGAACACTGAAGCTTTCTTT.

The rearrangement links TRBV19 to TRBJ1-5, with a possible D match to TRBD1 (5 bases). Germline loops: CDR1 LNHDA, CDR2 SQIVND (reference sequence). Trimming took 7 bases from V and 4 from J, leaving 14 bases between them. The CDR3 is 14 residues long. The CDR3 DNA reads TGTGCCAGTACCCAGGGTGTTGAGAATCAGCCCCAGCATTTT. Its translation is CASTQGVENQPQHF.

J is TRBJ2-1 and V is TRBV11-3; D gene unclear. CDR1 and CDR2 from the germline V gene are SGHNT and YENEEA. The CDR3 totals 13 residues. Trimming took 3 bases from V and 5 from J, leaving 8 bases between them. Here the CDR3 reads CASSFFGDNEQFF. CDR3 DNA sequence: TGTGCCAGCAGCTTCTTTGGAGACAATGAGCAGTTCTTC. The full variable domain, completed using reference TRBV11-3 and TRBJ2-1, is EAGVVQSPRYKIIEKKQPVAFWCNPISGHNTLYWYLQNLGQGPELLIRYENEEAVDDSQLPKDRFSAERLKGVDSTLKIQPAELGDSAVYLCASSFFGDNEQFFGPGTRLTVL.

The CDR3 sequence is CATSDTTGDNTEAFF. The CDR3 region has the DNA TGTGCCACCAGTGATACGACAGGGGACAACACTGAAGCTTTCTTT. V is TRBV24-1 and J is TRBJ1-1, with TRBD1 identical over 8 bases. This CDR3 spans 15 amino acids. Germline trimming cut 3 bases from V and 2 bases from J; bases unmatched to any gene: 4. Germline V CDR1 and CDR2: KGHDR, SFDVKD.

The chain carries TRBV11-2 and TRBJ2-1, with a weak D call TRBD1 (5 bases). From germline, CDR1 is SGHAT and CDR2 FQNNGV. The length of the CDR3 is 14 residues. Trimming left V 5 bases short and J 1 base short, with 9 bases between. The CDR3 DNA reads as TGTGCCAGCAGCCCAGGGCAGTCCTACAATGAGCAGTTCTTC. This encodes CASSPGQSYNEQFF.

This clone occurred many times. Other DNA sequences in the same sample also yield this CDR3. The V and J genes are TRBV5-6 and TRBJ2-2; tentative D call: TRBD1 (6 bases). With 0 bases removed from V and 7 bases from J, the gap between germline ends came to 10 bases. This CDR3 is 14 amino acids long. Germline CDR1 SGHDT, CDR2 YYEEEE. This chain's CDR3 is CASSLEGGLGELFF. The CDR3 DNA follows: TGTGCCAGCAGCTTGGAAGGGGGTCTCGGGGAGCTGTTTTTT.

This clone is labeled as large. This rearrangement joins TRBV5-5 to TRBJ2-6; no reliable D call. Germline V gene lookup returns CDR1 SGHKS and CDR2 YYEKEE (reference sequence). The CDR3 is 16 amino acids. Trimming left V 0 bases short and J 0 bases short, with 7 bases between. The CDR3 protein is CASSLELTSGANVLTF. The CDR3 coding sequence is TGTGCCAGCAGCTTGGAGCTGACCTCTGGGGCCAACGTCCTGACTTTC.

The genes are TRBV11-2 and TRBJ1-1; D gene unclear. Germline CDR1 is SGHAT and CDR2 is FQNNGV. This CDR3 has 15 residues. V lost 5 bases, J lost 0 bases, and 13 bases lay in between. CDR3 region: CASSPNAGMNTEAFF. CDR3 DNA: TGTGCCAGCAGCCCCAACGCAGGAATGAACACTGAAGCTTTCTTT.